Listed here are 10 T cell receptor beta chains from one sample, sequenced in a study of shared clonotypes between healthy human individuals. Naive CD8 cells lacked CD45RO and underwent positive selection for CCR7, leaving out terminally differentiated effector memory CD45RA+ cells. Sequencing used immunoSEQ multiplex PCR; TCRdb keeps in-frame clones, though not all of them. Of roughly 2.1 million clones in the sample, 90% to 95% were seen once. Sample: naive CD8+ T cells from PBMCs. The receptors were sampled from a man aged 18 to 30 in good health. Some clones in this sample may be carry-over from other donors' samples.

This chain joins TRBV5-4 and TRBJ2-7; 8 positions match TRBD2. Losses at the gene ends were 1 base for V and 2 bases for J; bases not matched to a gene: 11. In germline, CDR1 is SGHNT, CDR2 YYREEE (reference sequence). The CDR3 runs to 17 residues. The CDR3 spells CASSLLGRAGDPYEQYF. The DNA of the CDR3 is TGTGCCAGCAGCTTGCTTGGACGAGCGGGAGACCCCTACGAGCAGTACTTC.

The chain is built from TRBV9 and TRBJ2-6; TRBD1 or TRBD2 may be the D gene (5 bases each). The CDR3 loop spans 19 amino acids. CDR1 is SGDLS and CDR2 is YYNGEE in the germline V gene. Trimming stripped 1 base from V and 4 bases from J, with 21 bases between. The CDR3 protein is CASSVHRDEDAGGANVLTF. In nucleotides, the CDR3 is TGTGCCAGCAGCGTACACCGGGACGAGGATGCAGGAGGGGCCAACGTCCTGACTTTC.

The chain links TRBV23-1 to TRBJ2-7, with D possibly being TRBD2 (5 bases). TRBV23-1 is classed as an ORF, of uncertain function. V shed 0 bases and J shed 4 bases, with 13 bases lying between them. The CDR3 sequence is 15 residues long. The CDR3 nucleotides read TGCGCCAGCAGTCAATCCCCGGGATTTGGGTACGAGCAGTACTTC. Translated: CASSQSPGFGYEQYF.

The rearrangement links TRBV19 to TRBJ1-1; D not certain. V shed 5 bases and J shed 8 bases, with 15 bases lying between them. Germline values: CDR1 LNHDA, CDR2 SQIVND (reference sequence). CDR3 length: 13 residues. CDR3 sequence (DNA): TGTGCCAGTAGTGCCGACCTTTTCACGGAAGCTTTCTTT. Protein sequence: CASSADLFTEAFF.

This sequence joins TRBV28 and TRBJ2-5; possible D gene TRBD1, 5 bases. Trimming took 4 bases from V and 3 from J, leaving 18 bases between them. CDR3 length: 16 residues. Germline CDR1 is MDHEN and CDR2 is SYDVKM. CDR3 sequence: CASSSPVREREETQYF. In DNA form, the CDR3 reads TGTGCCAGCAGTTCTCCGGTCAGGGAAAGGGAAGAGACCCAGTACTTC. Based on the CDR3 plus reference TRBV28 and TRBJ2-5, the full variable domain is DVKVTQSSRYLVKRTGEKVFLECVQDMDHENMFWYRQDPGLGLRLIYFSYDVKMKEKGDIPEGYSVSREKKERFSLILESASTNQTSMYLCASSSPVREREETQYFGPGTRLLVL.

This clone showed up just a few times. The chain couples TRBV11-1 to TRBJ1-1; D gene uncertain. This CDR3 has 13 amino acids. Germline V gene lookup returns CDR1 SGHAT and CDR2 FQDESV (reference sequence). Trimming took off 11 bases at V and 0 bases at J, with 13 bases between the two ends. CDR3 residues: CAAATTLNTEAFF. The CDR3 DNA reads as TGTGCCGCTGCGACCACCTTGAACACTGAAGCTTTCTTT.

V is TRBV7-9 and J is TRBJ2-1; 7 bases map to TRBD1. The CDR3 is 14 residues long. Germline trimming cut 5 bases from V and 9 bases from J; bases unmatched to any gene: 10. CDR1 SEHNR and CDR2 FQNEAQ come from the germline V gene (reference sequence). The CDR3 bases are TGTGCCAGCAGCCTAGGACAGGCAATGGTTGAGCAGTTCTTC. It yields the protein CASSLGQAMVEQFF.

V usage is TRBV2 and J usage is TRBJ2-7, with TRBD1 matching over 9 bases. Unmatched junction bases numbered 16, after V lost 5 bases and J lost 2 bases. Germline V gives CDR1 SNHLY, CDR2 FYNNEI. The CDR3 consists of 18 residues. As DNA, the CDR3 is TGTGCCAGCAGTCAAGGAGTTTCTTGGGACAGGGAGGCCTACGAGCAGTACTTC. This encodes CASSQGVSWDREAYEQYF.

This rearrangement joins TRBV27 to TRBJ1-1, with D maybe TRBD1 (5 bases). Between the trimmed V and J ends, which lost 3 bases and 2 bases, there was a span of 13 bases. The CDR3 has 15 residues. CDR1 and CDR2 (germline): MNHEY, SMNVEV (reference sequence). Written as DNA, the CDR3 is TGTGCCAGCAGTTTTCAGCAGGGACCCAACACTGAAGCTTTCTTT. Protein product: CASSFQQGPNTEAFF.

The chain links TRBV4-3 to TRBJ2-7; D ambiguous. The CDR3 contains 15 residues. The V end lost 0 bases, the J end lost 3 bases, and 12 bases lay between the germline ends. Per germline, CDR1 LGHNA and CDR2 YSLEER. The CDR3 nucleotides read TGCGCCAGCAGCCAAGATGGTTCTCTTGGCTACGAGCAGTACTTC. Residues: CASSQDGSLGYEQYF.